This passage covers 28 T cell receptor beta chains from one sample sequenced in a study of blood T cell repertoires in COVID-19. Using immunoSEQ multiplex PCR, the repertoire was profiled, and TCRdb retains in-frame clones only, with some absent. The sample has 90,000 to 120,000 clones, around 80% seen once. The specimen was peripheral blood. The receptors originated from an older man with active or convalescent COVID-19.

The chain uses TRBV9 and TRBJ2-3, with a weak D call TRBD2 (5 bases). The CDR3 loop spans 16 amino acids. Between the trimmed V and J ends, which lost 0 bases and 5 bases, there was a span of 16 bases. Looked up from germline, CDR1 is SGDLS and CDR2 is YYNGEE. CDR3 region: CASSVEGRPAGDTQYF. The CDR3 DNA reads TGTGCCAGCAGCGTAGAAGGACGACCTGCGGGAGATACGCAGTATTTT.

The V call is TRBV5-1, the J call TRBJ1-1; D might be TRBD1 (5 bases). The germline V and J ends were trimmed by 0 bases and 4 bases, with 7 bases remaining between them. Germline CDR1 and CDR2: SGHRS and YFSETQ. The CDR3 consists of 13 residues. In DNA form, the CDR3 reads TGCGCCAGCAGCTTGGTAGGGGTCACTGAAGCTTTCTTT. It is translated as CASSLVGVTEAFF.

The CDR3 DNA follows: TGTGCCAGCAGTTTCATTTCCGGTGAAGCTTTCTTT. Translation: CASSFISGEAFF. The rearrangement links TRBV27 to TRBJ1-1; D gene ambiguous. This CDR3 is 12 amino acids long. The V end lost 3 bases, the J end lost 7 bases, and 9 bases lay between the germline ends. Germline V gene data show CDR1 as MNHEY and CDR2 as SMNVEV (reference sequence).

The genes are TRBV5-4 and TRBJ2-3; 13 bases are a match to TRBD2. Germline V gene data show CDR1 as SGHNT and CDR2 as YYREEE (reference sequence). The ends lost 3 bases at V and 7 bases at J; junction bases unmatched: 5. This CDR3 is built from 15 residues. The CDR3 DNA sequence: TGTGCCAGCAGCTCTGGGACTAGCGGGGAAAATACGCAGTATTTT. Translating it yields CASSSGTSGENTQYF.

The chain uses TRBV27 and TRBJ1-6, with D uncertain. With 2 bases removed from V and 6 bases from J, the gap between germline ends came to 8 bases. The CDR3 length is 14 residues. Germline values: CDR1 MNHEY, CDR2 SMNVEV (reference sequence). CDR3 amino acids: CASSLERFNSPLHF. In nucleotides, the CDR3 is TGTGCCAGCAGTTTAGAACGGTTTAATTCACCCCTCCACTTT.

In DNA, the CDR3 is TGTGCCAGCAGTGCAGGGACAGGGCATCGACAGCCCCAGCATTTT. Protein product: CASSAGTGHRQPQHF. This chain uses TRBV2 with TRBJ1-5; the match to TRBD1 covers 9 bases. J gave up 7 bases and V 4 bases, and 8 bases lay outside the gene matches. Germline values: CDR1 SNHLY, CDR2 FYNNEI. The CDR3 totals 15 residues.

The gene calls are TRBV10-1 and TRBJ2-3; no clear D. There are 14 residues in the CDR3. Deletions cut 4 bases from V and 3 bases from J, with 11 bases between. Germline CDR1 WNHNN, CDR2 SYGVQD (reference sequence). CDR3 bases: TGCGCCAGCAGTGCAAACAGACCTACAGATACGCAGTATTTT. Translation gives CASSANRPTDTQYF.

This clone was seen a single time. The chain links TRBV19 to TRBJ2-7; D is perhaps TRBD2 (6 bases). Germline V lookup: CDR1 LNHDA, CDR2 SQIVND (reference sequence). This CDR3 is 16 amino acids long. The ends were cut back, 6 bases at V and 0 bases at J, with 18 bases in the middle. CDR3 amino acids: CASRRRDGSVSYEQYF. The DNA of the CDR3 is TGTGCCAGTAGGAGGAGGGACGGGAGTGTCTCCTACGAGCAGTACTTC.

This clone turned up a few times. This sequence joins TRBV13 and TRBJ2-5; 9 bases map to TRBD2. CDR3 length equals 15 residues. Unmatched junction bases numbered 5, after V lost 1 base and J lost 5 bases. Germline-derived CDR1 and CDR2 are PRHDT and FYEKMQ (reference sequence). CDR3 loop: CASSLVAGGSETQYF. CDR3 in DNA: TGTGCCAGCAGCTTAGTTGCGGGGGGGAGCGAGACCCAGTACTTC.

The chain uses TRBV4-2 and TRBJ2-1; 9 bases are a match to TRBD2. The CDR3 contains 14 residues. Germline V lookup: CDR1 LGHNA, CDR2 YNFKEQ. V gave up 2 bases and J gave up 8 bases; unmatched junction bases: 4. CDR3 sequence (DNA): TGTGCCAGCAGCCAAAATAGCGGGAGCGATGAGCAGTTCTTC. Its protein product is CASSQNSGSDEQFF.

V and J are TRBV4-1 and TRBJ2-3, with unresolved D. The germline CDR1 and CDR2 sequences are MGHRA and YSYEKL. The CDR3 has 15 residues. Deletions cut 4 bases from V and 0 bases from J, with 11 bases between. The CDR3: CASSRYEASTDTQYF. For the CDR3, the DNA is TGCGCCAGCAGCCGGTACGAAGCCAGCACAGATACGCAGTATTTT.

The V gene is TRBV12-3 or TRBV12-4, the J gene TRBJ1-2; no firm D call. This CDR3 comprises 13 residues. Deletions cut 3 bases from V and 4 bases from J, with 9 bases between. This chain's CDR3 is CASSFTQFYGYTF. CDR3 nucleotides: TGTGCCAGCAGTTTTACCCAGTTCTATGGCTACACCTTC.

A few counts support this clone. The V call is TRBV4-1, the J call TRBJ1-2, with no clear D. This CDR3 contains 14 residues. Trimming stripped 1 base from V and 7 bases from J, with 13 bases between. Germline V gene data show CDR1 as MGHRA and CDR2 as YSYEKL. The CDR3 region is CASSQVSGLGGYTF. CDR3 DNA: TGCGCCAGCAGCCAAGTATCGGGTTTAGGTGGCTACACCTTC.

V gene TRBV30 combines with J gene TRBJ2-1; TRBD1 aligns across 8 bases. Germline-derived CDR1 and CDR2 are GTSNPN and SVGIG (reference sequence). The V gene end was trimmed by 4 bases and the J gene end by 4 bases; junction bases not matched to a gene: 6. CDR3 length equals 14 residues. DNA for the CDR3: TGTGCCTGGAACCGGGACAGGAGTTACAATGAGCAGTTCTTC. It translates to CAWNRDRSYNEQFF.

The CDR3 region has the DNA TGCGCCAGCAGCCGGGAGGACACCCCTCGACTGTTTTTT. Protein: CASSREDTPRLFF. The V gene is TRBV5-1, the J gene TRBJ1-4; D is perhaps TRBD1 (5 bases). The CDR3 has 13 residues. Trimming took off 4 bases at V and 13 bases at J, with 17 bases between the two ends. In germline, CDR1 is SGHRS, CDR2 YFSETQ.

This clone appeared a few times. In DNA, the CDR3 is TGTGCCAGCACCGCGGGGGGGTACACAGATACGCAGTATTTT. Its protein is CASTAGGYTDTQYF. The V gene is TRBV11-3, the J gene TRBJ2-3; 9 bases agree with TRBD2. The length of the CDR3 is 14 residues. The V segment lost 7 bases and the J segment 2 bases; nucleotides outside the gene matches: 4. In germline, CDR1 is SGHNT, CDR2 YENEEA.

The chain recombines TRBV7-6 with TRBJ2-2; 7 bases map to TRBD2. The trim removed 4 bases at V and 1 base at J, leaving 6 bases unmatched. Germline V gene sequence: CDR1 SGHVS, CDR2 FNYEAQ. The CDR3 totals 16 residues. CDR3 sequence: CASSSQAGRNTGELFF. Here the CDR3 DNA reads TGTGCCAGCAGCTCCCAAGCGGGGAGGAACACCGGGGAGCTGTTTTTT.

The chain recombines TRBV5-4 with TRBJ2-1; 8 bases align to TRBD1. The V segment lost 4 bases and the J segment 3 bases; nucleotides outside the gene matches: 6. Germline values: CDR1 SGHNT, CDR2 YYREEE (reference sequence). The CDR3 has 15 amino acids. The CDR3 spells CASSIGQGSYNEQFF. CDR3 nucleotides: TGTGCCAGCAGCATCGGACAGGGAAGCTACAATGAGCAGTTCTTC.

The chain has TRBV5-5 and TRBJ1-6; no firm D call. Germline CDR1 reads SGHKS; CDR2 reads YYEKEE (reference sequence). CDR3 length: 16 amino acids. Deletions cut 1 base from V and 4 bases from J, with 12 bases between. The CDR3 region is CASSLNGERYNSPLHF. The CDR3 coding sequence is TGTGCCAGCAGCTTGAACGGAGAAAGGTATAATTCACCCCTCCACTTT.

The chain has TRBV6-5 and TRBJ1-1; 10 nucleotides agree with TRBD1. The germline V gene encodes CDR1 MNHEY and CDR2 SVGAGI. The CDR3 sequence is 12 residues long. Trimming removed 10 bases from V and 7 bases from J; junction bases left unmatched: 6. For the CDR3, the DNA is TGTGCCACCCAGGACAGGGGGATTGAAGCTTTCTTT. Translated, it gives CATQDRGIEAFF.

The rearrangement joins TRBV29-1 to TRBJ1-3; 10 nucleotides line up with TRBD1. There are 15 residues in the CDR3. Germline assignment: CDR1 SQVTM and CDR2 ANQGSEA. With V trimmed by 1 base and J by 4 bases, 4 bases remained unmatched. CDR3 nucleotides: TGCAGCGTTGAAGTCGGGACAGGGGTAGGAAACACCATATATTTT. Translated: CSVEVGTGVGNTIYF.

The chain couples TRBV7-8 to TRBJ2-2; 9 bases fit TRBD2. The germline gives CDR1 SGHVS, CDR2 FQNEAQ. J gave up 0 bases and V 5 bases, and 4 bases lay outside the gene matches. CDR3 size: 16 residues. The CDR3 region has the DNA TGTGCCAGCAGCCACTTAGCGGGGGCGAACACCGGGGAGCTGTTTTTT. It specifies CASSHLAGANTGELFF.

This chain connects TRBV7-9 to TRBJ1-2; 7 bases map to TRBD1. CDR3 length: 13 amino acids. The germline CDR1 and CDR2 sequences are SEHNR and FQNEAQ (reference sequence). V lost 5 bases and J lost 8; bases outside the gene matches: 8. CDR3 region: CASSRDSLRGYTF. In DNA, the CDR3 is TGTGCCAGCAGCCGGGACAGCCTTCGGGGCTACACCTTC. The full variable domain, rest sourced from reference TRBV7-9 and TRBJ1-2, is DTGVSQNPRHKITKRGQNVTFRCDPISEHNRLYWYRQTLGQGPEFLTYFQNEAQLEKSRLLSDRFSAERPKGSFSTLEIQRTEQGDSAMYLCASSRDSLRGYTFGSGTRLTVV.

The chain recombines TRBV7-3 with TRBJ2-2, with a possible D match to TRBD2 (6 bases). CDR3 size: 15 residues. Germline-derived CDR1 and CDR2 are SGHTA and FQGTGA. V lost 5 bases and J 5 bases, leaving 15 bases between the germline ends. This CDR3 is CASSPQRAGTGELFF. DNA of the CDR3: TGTGCCAGCAGCCCACAGCGGGCCGGTACCGGGGAGCTGTTTTTT.

The chain joins TRBV15 to TRBJ2-3, with 8 bases lining up with TRBD2. Per germline, CDR1 LNHNV and CDR2 YYDKDF (reference sequence). CDR3 length: 18 amino acids. With V trimmed by 0 bases and J by 5 bases, 13 bases remained unmatched. The CDR3 loop reads CATSRDHRGGPSQDTQYF. DNA of the CDR3: TGTGCCACCAGCAGAGATCATCGGGGGGGGCCCTCACAAGATACGCAGTATTTT.

This clone showed up just once. J is TRBJ1-2 and V is TRBV7-9; D unclear. The ends were cut back, 2 bases at V and 2 bases at J, with 12 bases in the middle. Germline loops: CDR1 SEHNR, CDR2 FQNEAQ (reference sequence). The CDR3 totals 15 residues. The CDR3 sequence is CASSLFQEENYGYTF. CDR3 DNA sequence: TGTGCCAGCAGCTTATTTCAGGAGGAGAACTATGGCTACACCTTC.

The V gene is TRBV7-2, the J gene TRBJ2-1; D possibly corresponds to TRBD2 (5 bases). With 3 bases removed from V and 9 bases from J, the gap between germline ends came to 9 bases. Germline-derived CDR1 and CDR2 are SGHTA and FQGNSA. The CDR3 has 12 residues. The CDR3 here is CASSLRETEQFF. CDR3 DNA sequence: TGTGCCAGCAGCTTGAGGGAGACTGAGCAGTTCTTC.

This chain connects TRBV6-5 to TRBJ2-1; 7 positions match TRBD1. The trim removed 8 bases at V and 4 bases at J, leaving 5 bases unmatched. CDR1 is MNHEY and CDR2 is SVGAGI in the germline V gene. The CDR3 is 13 amino acids. In nucleotides, the CDR3 is TGTGCCAGCCGGGCACAGGGGTACAATGAGCAGTTCTTC. Protein: CASRAQGYNEQFF.